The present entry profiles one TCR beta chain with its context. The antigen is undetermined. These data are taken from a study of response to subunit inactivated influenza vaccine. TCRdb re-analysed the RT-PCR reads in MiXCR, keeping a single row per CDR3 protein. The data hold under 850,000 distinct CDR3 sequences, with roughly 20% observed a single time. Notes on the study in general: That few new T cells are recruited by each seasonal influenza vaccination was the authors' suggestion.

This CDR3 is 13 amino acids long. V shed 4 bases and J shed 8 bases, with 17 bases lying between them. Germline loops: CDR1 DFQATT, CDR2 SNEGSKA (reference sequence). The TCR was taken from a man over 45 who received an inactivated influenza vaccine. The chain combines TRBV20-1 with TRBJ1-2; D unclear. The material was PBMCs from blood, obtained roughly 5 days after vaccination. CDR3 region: CSAKAPIRQGYTF. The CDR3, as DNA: TGCAGTGCTAAAGCCCCTATACGTCAAGGCTACACCTTC.